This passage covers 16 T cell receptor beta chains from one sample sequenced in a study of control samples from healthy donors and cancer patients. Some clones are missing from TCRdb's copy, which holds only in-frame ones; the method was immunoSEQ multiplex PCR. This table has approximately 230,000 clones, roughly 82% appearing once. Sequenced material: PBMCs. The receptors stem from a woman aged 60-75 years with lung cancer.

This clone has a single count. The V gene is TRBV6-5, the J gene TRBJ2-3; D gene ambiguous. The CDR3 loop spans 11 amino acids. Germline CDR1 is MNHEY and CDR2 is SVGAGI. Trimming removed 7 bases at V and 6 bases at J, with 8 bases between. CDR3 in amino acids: CASTIEDTQYF. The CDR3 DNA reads TGTGCCAGCACGATAGAGGATACGCAGTATTTT.

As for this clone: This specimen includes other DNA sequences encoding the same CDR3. The CDR3: CASSAGGTGRETQYF. The CDR3 region has the DNA TGTGCCAGCAGCGCGGGCGGGACGGGGAGGGAGACCCAGTACTTC. The chain uses TRBV9 and TRBJ2-5; a possible D gene is TRBD2 (6 bases). The V gene lost 3 bases and the J gene lost 5 bases, with 17 bases spanning the gap. The CDR3 loop spans 15 amino acids. The germline CDR1 and CDR2 sequences are SGDLS and YYNGEE.

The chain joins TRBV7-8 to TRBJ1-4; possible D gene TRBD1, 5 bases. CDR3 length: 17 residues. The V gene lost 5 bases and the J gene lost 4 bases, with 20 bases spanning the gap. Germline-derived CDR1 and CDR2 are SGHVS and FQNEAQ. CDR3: CASSMKYPGDRNEKLFF. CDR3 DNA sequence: TGTGCCAGCAGCATGAAATACCCGGGGGATCGTAATGAAAAACTGTTTTTT.

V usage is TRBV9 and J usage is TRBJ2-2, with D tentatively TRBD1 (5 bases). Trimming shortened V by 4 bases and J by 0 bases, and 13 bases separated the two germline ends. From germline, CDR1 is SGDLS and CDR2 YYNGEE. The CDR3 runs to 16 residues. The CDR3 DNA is TGTGCCAGCAGCCCTCCGAGACAGTCGAACACCGGGGAGCTGTTTTTT. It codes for CASSPPRQSNTGELFF.

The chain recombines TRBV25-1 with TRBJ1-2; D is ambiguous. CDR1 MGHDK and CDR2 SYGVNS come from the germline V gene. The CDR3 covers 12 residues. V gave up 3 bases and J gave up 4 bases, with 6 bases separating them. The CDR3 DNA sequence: TGTGCCAGCAGTGACAACGGCTATGGCTACACCTTC. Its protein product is CASSDNGYGYTF.

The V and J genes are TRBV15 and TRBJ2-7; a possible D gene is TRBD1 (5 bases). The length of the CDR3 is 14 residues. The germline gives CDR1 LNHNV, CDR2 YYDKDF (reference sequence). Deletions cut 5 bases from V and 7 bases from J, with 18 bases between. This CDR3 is CATSLDSFLGEQYF. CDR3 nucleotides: TGTGCCACCAGCCTAGACAGTTTTCTGGGGGAGCAGTACTTC.

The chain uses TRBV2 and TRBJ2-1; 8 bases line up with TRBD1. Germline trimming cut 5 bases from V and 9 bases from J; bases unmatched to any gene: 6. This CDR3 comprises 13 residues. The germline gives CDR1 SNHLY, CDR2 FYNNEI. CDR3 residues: CASSPDRVGEQFF. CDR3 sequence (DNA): TGTGCCAGCAGTCCGGACAGGGTAGGTGAGCAGTTCTTC.

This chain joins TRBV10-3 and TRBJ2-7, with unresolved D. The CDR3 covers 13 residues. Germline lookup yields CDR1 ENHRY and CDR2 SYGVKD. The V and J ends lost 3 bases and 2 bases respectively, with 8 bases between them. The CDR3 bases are TGTGCCATCAGTGACAGCAGTCCCTACGAGCAGTACTTC. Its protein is CAISDSSPYEQYF.

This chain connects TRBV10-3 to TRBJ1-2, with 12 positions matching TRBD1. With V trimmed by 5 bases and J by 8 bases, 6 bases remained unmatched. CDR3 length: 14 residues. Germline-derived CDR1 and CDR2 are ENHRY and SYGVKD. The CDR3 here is CAISRDRGLEGYTF. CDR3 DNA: TGTGCCATCAGTCGGGACAGGGGGCTTGAAGGCTACACCTTC.

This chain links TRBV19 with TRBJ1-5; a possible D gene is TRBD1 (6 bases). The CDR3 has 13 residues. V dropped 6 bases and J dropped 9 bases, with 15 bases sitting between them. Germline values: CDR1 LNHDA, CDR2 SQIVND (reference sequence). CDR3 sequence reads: CASSMTGIRPQHF. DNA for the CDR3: TGTGCCAGTAGCATGACAGGTATCAGGCCCCAGCATTTT.

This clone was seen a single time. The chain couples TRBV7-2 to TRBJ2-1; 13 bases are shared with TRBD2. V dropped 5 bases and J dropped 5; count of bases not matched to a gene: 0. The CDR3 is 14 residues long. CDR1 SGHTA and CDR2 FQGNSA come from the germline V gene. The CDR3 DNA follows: TGTGCCAGCAGCGGACTAGCGGGGGACAATGAGCAGTTCTTC. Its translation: CASSGLAGDNEQFF.

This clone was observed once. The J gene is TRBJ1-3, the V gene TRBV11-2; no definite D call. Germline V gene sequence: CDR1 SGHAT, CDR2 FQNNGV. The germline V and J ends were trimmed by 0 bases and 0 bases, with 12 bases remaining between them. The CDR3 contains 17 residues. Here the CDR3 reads CASSLDRLQASGNTIYF. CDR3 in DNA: TGTGCCAGCAGCTTAGATCGGCTCCAAGCCTCTGGAAACACCATATATTTT.

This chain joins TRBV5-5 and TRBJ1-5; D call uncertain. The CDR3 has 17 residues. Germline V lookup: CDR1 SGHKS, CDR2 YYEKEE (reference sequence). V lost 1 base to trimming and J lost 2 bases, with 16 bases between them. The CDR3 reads CASSLSVGPAGNQPQHF. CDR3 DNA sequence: TGTGCCAGCAGCTTGTCTGTCGGGCCAGCGGGCAATCAGCCCCAGCATTTT.

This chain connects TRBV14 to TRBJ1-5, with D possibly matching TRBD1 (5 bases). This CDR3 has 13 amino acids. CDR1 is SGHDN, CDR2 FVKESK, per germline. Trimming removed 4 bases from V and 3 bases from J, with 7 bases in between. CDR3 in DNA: TGTGCCAGCAGCCCCAGGGCCAATCAGCCCCAGCATTTT. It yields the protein CASSPRANQPQHF.

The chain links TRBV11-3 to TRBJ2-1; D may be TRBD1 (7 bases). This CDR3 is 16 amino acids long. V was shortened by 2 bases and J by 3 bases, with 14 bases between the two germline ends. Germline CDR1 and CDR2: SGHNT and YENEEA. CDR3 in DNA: TGTGCCAGCAGCTTAAGGGGGCAGGGGGGCTACAATGAGCAGTTCTTC. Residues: CASSLRGQGGYNEQFF.

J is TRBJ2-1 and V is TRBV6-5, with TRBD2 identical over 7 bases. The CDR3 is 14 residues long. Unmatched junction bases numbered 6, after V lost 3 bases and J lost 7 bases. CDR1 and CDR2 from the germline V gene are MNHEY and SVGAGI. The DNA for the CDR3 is TGTGCCAGCAGTTATTCGGGAGGAATAAATGAGCAGTTCTTC. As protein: CASSYSGGINEQFF.